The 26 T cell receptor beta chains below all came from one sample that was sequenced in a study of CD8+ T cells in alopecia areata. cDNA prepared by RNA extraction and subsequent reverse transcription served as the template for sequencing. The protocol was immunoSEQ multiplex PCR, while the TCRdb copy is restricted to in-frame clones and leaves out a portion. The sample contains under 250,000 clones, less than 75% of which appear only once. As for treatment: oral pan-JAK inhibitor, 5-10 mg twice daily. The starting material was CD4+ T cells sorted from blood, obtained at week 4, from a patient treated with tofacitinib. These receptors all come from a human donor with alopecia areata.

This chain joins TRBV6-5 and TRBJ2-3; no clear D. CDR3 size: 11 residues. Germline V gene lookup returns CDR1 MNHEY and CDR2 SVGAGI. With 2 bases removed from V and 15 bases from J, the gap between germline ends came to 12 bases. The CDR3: CASSYPPSIYF. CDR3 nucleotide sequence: TGTGCCAGCAGTTACCCCCCCTCGATTTATTTT.

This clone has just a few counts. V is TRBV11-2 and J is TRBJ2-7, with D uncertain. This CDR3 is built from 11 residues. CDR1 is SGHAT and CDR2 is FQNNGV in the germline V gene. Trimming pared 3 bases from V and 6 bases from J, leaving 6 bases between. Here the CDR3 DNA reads TGTGCCAGCAGCTTTGGGTCCGAGCAGTACTTC. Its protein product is CASSFGSEQYF.

In DNA form, the CDR3 reads TGCAGCGTGAACCGGGACGGCCACGAGCAGTACTTC. Its protein product is CSVNRDGHEQYF. The rearrangement joins TRBV29-1 to TRBJ2-7, with D perhaps TRBD1 or TRBD2 (5 bases each). Trimming took 6 bases from V and 5 from J, leaving 14 bases between them. CDR3 length: 12 amino acids. CDR1 and CDR2 from the germline V gene are SQVTM and ANQGSEA.

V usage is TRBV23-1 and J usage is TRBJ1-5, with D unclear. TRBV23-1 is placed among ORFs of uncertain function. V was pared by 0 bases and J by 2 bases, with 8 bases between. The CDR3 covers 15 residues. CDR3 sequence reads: CASSQSEGGNQPQHF. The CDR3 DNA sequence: TGCGCCAGCAGTCAATCGGAGGGTGGCAATCAGCCCCAGCATTTT.

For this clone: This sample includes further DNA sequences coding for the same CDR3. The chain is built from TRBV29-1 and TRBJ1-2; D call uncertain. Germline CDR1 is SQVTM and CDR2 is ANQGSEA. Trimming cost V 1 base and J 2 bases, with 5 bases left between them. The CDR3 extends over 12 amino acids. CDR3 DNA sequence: TGCAGCGTTGAAGTCGGGAACTATGGCTACACCTTC. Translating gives CSVEVGNYGYTF.

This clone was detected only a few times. The CDR3 bases are TGTGCCAGCAGCCCTAGGACGAACACTGAAGCTTTCTTT. This gives the protein CASSPRTNTEAFF. The chain combines TRBV14 with TRBJ1-1; D gene unclear. CDR1 and CDR2 from the germline V gene are SGHDN and FVKESK. There are 13 residues in the CDR3. The V end was cut by 4 bases, the J end by 1 base, with 7 bases between.

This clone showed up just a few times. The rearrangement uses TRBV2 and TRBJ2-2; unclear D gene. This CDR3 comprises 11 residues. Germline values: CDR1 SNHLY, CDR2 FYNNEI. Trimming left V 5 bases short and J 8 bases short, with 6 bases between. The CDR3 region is CASSWAGELFF. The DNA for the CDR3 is TGTGCCAGCAGTTGGGCAGGGGAGCTGTTTTTT.

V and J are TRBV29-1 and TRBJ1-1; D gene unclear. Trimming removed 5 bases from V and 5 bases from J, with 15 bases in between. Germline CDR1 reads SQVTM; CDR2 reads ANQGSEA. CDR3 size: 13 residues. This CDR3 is CSVWAKLSTEAFF. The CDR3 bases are TGCAGCGTTTGGGCAAAATTGAGTACTGAAGCTTTCTTT.

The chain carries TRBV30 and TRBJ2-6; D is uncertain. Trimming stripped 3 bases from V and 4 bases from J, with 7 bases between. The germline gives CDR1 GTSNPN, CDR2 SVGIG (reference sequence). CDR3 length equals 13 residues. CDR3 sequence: CAWRVAGANVLTF. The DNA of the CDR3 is TGTGCCTGGAGGGTGGCAGGGGCCAACGTCCTGACTTTC.

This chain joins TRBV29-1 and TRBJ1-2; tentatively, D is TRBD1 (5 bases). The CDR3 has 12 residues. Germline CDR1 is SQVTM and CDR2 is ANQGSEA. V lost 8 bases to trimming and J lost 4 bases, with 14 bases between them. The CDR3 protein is CSFTGVTYGYTF. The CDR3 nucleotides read TGCAGCTTCACAGGAGTCACCTATGGCTACACCTTC.

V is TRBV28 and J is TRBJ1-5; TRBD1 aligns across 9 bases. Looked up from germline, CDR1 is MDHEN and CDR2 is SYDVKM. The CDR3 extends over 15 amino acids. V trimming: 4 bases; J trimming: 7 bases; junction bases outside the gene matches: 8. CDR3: CASSSSGTGYQPQHF. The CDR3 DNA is TGTGCCAGCAGTTCCTCCGGGACAGGGTACCAGCCCCAGCATTTT.

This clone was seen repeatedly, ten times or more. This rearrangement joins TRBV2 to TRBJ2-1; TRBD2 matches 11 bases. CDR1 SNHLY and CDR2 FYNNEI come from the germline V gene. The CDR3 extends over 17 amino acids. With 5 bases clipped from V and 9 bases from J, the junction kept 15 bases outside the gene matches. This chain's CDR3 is CASSFKRLAGPSGEQFF. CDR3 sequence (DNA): TGTGCCAGCAGTTTTAAACGACTAGCGGGGCCGTCGGGTGAGCAGTTCTTC.

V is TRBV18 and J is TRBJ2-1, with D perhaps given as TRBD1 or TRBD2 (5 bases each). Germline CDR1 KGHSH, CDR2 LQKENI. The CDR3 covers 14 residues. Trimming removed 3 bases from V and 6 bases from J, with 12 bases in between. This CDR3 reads CASSPGTDLNEQFF. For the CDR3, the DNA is TGTGCCAGCTCACCCGGGACGGACCTCAATGAGCAGTTCTTC.

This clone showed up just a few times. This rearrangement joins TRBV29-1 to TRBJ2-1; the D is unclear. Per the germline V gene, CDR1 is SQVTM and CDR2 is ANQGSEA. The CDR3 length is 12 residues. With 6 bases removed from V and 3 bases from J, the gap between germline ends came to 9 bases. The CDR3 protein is CSVAYNYNEQFF. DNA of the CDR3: TGCAGCGTAGCCTATAACTACAATGAGCAGTTCTTC.

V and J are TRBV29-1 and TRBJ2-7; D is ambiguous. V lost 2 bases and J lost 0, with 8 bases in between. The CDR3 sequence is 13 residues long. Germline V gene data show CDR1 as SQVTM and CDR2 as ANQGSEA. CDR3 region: CSVENPDSYEQYF. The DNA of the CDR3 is TGCAGCGTTGAAAATCCGGACTCCTACGAGCAGTACTTC.

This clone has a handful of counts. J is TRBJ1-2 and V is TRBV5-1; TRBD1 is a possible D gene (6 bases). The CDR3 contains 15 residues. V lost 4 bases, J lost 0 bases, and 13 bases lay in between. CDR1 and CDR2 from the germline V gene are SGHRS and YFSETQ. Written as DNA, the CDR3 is TGCGCCAGCAGCCACAGGACAGCCTCTAACTATGGCTACACCTTC. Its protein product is CASSHRTASNYGYTF.

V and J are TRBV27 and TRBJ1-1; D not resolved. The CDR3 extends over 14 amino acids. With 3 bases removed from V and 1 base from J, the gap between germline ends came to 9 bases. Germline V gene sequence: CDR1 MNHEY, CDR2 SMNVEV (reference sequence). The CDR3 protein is CASSLSQRNTEAFF. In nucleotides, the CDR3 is TGTGCCAGCAGTTTGTCACAGAGGAACACTGAAGCTTTCTTT.

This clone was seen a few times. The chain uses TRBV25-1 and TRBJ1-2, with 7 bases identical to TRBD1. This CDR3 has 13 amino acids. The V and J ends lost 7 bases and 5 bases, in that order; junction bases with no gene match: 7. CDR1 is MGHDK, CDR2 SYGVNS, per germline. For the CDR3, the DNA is TGTGCCAGCAAGGGACAGAGGGATTATGGCTACACCTTC. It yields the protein CASKGQRDYGYTF.

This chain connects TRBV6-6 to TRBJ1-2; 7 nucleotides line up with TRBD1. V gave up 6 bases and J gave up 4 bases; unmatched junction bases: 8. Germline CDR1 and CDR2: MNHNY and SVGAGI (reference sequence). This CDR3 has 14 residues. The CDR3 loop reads CASRATGTAYGYTF. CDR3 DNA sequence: TGTGCCAGCAGAGCCACCGGGACAGCCTATGGCTACACCTTC.

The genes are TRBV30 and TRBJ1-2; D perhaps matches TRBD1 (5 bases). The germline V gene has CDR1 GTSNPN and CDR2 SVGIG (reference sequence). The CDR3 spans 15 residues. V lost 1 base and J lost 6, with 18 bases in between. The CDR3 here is CAWSGPPGEVNGYTF. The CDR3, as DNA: TGTGCCTGGAGTGGCCCCCCGGGGGAGGTTAATGGCTACACCTTC.

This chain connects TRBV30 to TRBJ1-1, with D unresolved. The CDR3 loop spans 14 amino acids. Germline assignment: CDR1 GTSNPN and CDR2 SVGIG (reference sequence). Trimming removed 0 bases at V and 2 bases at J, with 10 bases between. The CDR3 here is CAWSVGTPNTEAFF. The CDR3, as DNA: TGTGCCTGGAGTGTAGGCACACCAAACACTGAAGCTTTCTTT.

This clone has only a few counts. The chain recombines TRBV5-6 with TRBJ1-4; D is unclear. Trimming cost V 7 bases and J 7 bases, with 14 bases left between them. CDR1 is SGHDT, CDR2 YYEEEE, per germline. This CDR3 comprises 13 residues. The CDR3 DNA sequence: TGTGCCAGCCGGCAAATTAACAGTGAAAAACTGTTTTTT. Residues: CASRQINSEKLFF.

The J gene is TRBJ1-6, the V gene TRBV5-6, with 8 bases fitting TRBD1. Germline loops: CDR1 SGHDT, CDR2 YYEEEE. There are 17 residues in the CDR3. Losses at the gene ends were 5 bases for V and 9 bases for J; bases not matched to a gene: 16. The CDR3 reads CASRDGSGGSSTSPLHF. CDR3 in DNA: TGTGCCAGCAGAGATGGCTCAGGGGGCTCCTCTACTTCACCCCTCCACTTT.

The CDR3 reads CASSEDGLAADTDTQYF. The CDR3 DNA reads TGTGCCAGCAGCGAAGACGGACTAGCGGCCGACACAGATACGCAGTATTTT. J is TRBJ2-3 and V is TRBV9, with 10 bases fitting TRBD2. With 3 bases clipped from V and 2 bases from J, the junction kept 9 bases outside the gene matches. CDR3 length equals 17 residues. Germline V lookup: CDR1 SGDLS, CDR2 YYNGEE.

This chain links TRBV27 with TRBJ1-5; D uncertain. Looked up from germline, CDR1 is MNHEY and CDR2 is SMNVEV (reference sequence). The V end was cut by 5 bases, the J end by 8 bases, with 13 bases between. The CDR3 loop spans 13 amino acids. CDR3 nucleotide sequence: TGTGCCAGCAGTGACCGCGCCGGAGAGCCCCAGCATTTT. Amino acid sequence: CASSDRAGEPQHF.

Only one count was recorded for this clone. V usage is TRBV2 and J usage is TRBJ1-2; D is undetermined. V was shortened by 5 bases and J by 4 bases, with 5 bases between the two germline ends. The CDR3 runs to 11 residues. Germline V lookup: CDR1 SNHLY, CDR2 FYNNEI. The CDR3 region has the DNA TGTGCCAGCAGTATTCTCTATGGCTACACCTTC. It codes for CASSILYGYTF. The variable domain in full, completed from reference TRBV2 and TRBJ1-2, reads EPEVTQTPSHQVTQMGQEVILRCVPISNHLYFYWYRQILGQKVEFLVSFYNNEISEKSEIFDDQFSVERPDGSNFTLKIRSTKLEDSAMYFCASSILYGYTFGSGTRLTVV.